A single sample gave rise to the 20 T cell receptor beta chains below, sequenced in a study of shared clonotypes between healthy human individuals. Here immunoSEQ multiplex PCR was the method, and the copy in TCRdb shows in-frame clones only, minus some. The sample has 2 million to 2.5 million clones; 93% are singletons. Sequences were obtained from naive CD4+ T cells from PBMCs. Noted subset: CD45RA+ positively selected. All receptors come from a man younger than 35 in good health. Some clones in this sample may be carry-over from other donors' samples.

V is TRBV7-2 and J is TRBJ2-7; tentatively, D is TRBD2 (6 bases). The ends were cut back, 5 bases at V and 4 bases at J, with 12 bases in the middle. Per germline, CDR1 SGHTA and CDR2 FQGNSA. The CDR3 covers 13 residues. CDR3 coding DNA: TGTGCCAGCAGCCCCATGCGGGGATACGAGCAGTACTTC. Its translation: CASSPMRGYEQYF.

V usage is TRBV29-1 and J usage is TRBJ2-1, with 7 bases aligning to TRBD1. Germline CDR1 is SQVTM and CDR2 is ANQGSEA. V shed 6 bases and J 0 bases; nucleotides not matched to a gene: 5. The CDR3 is 14 amino acids. DNA of the CDR3: TGCAGCGTCCAAGACAGGGCCTCCTACAATGAGCAGTTCTTC. Protein: CSVQDRASYNEQFF.

The rearrangement joins TRBV28 to TRBJ2-5; TRBD2 aligns across 9 bases. The ends lost 5 bases at V and 3 bases at J; junction bases unmatched: 4. The CDR3 extends over 14 amino acids. The germline CDR1 and CDR2 sequences are MDHEN and SYDVKM. The CDR3 DNA sequence: TGTGCCAGCAGTCTTAGACTAGCGGAAGAGACCCAGTACTTC. Amino acid sequence: CASSLRLAEETQYF. Full variable domain (remainder filled in from reference TRBV28 and TRBJ2-5): DVKVTQSSRYLVKRTGEKVFLECVQDMDHENMFWYRQDPGLGLRLIYFSYDVKMKEKGDIPEGYSVSREKKERFSLILESASTNQTSMYLCASSLRLAEETQYFGPGTRLLVL.

The J gene is TRBJ1-3, the V gene TRBV11-2, with no clear D. CDR1 SGHAT and CDR2 FQNNGV come from the germline V gene. This CDR3 is 15 amino acids long. Between the trimmed V and J ends, which lost 1 base and 3 bases, there was a span of 10 bases. CDR3 nucleotides: TGTGCCAGCAGCTTAGCGGGATACAGTGGAAACACCATATATTTT. This encodes CASSLAGYSGNTIYF.

The chain employs TRBV11-2 and TRBJ2-1; 10 nucleotides agree with TRBD2. Trimming at V came to 1 base and at J to 5 bases, leaving 11 bases not matched to a gene. Germline assignment: CDR1 SGHAT and CDR2 FQNNGV. The CDR3 length is 18 residues. Written as DNA, the CDR3 is TGTGCCAGCAGCTTAGTAAGCCCCAGACTAGCGGGCCACAATGAGCAGTTCTTC. Translated, it gives CASSLVSPRLAGHNEQFF. The variable domain in full, completed from reference TRBV11-2 and TRBJ2-1, reads EAGVAQSPRYKIIEKRQSVAFWCNPISGHATLYWYQQILGQGPKLLIQFQNNGVVDDSQLPKDRFSAERLKGVDSTLKIQPAKLEDSAVYLCASSLVSPRLAGHNEQFFGPGTRLTVL.

The chain has TRBV27 and TRBJ2-7, with 13 nucleotides matching TRBD2. This CDR3 spans 19 amino acids. In germline, CDR1 is MNHEY, CDR2 SMNVEV (reference sequence). J gave up 7 bases and V 2 bases, and 17 bases lay outside the gene matches. The CDR3 here is CASSLLPPLLAGGPQEQYF. For the CDR3, the DNA is TGTGCCAGCAGTTTACTCCCGCCTCTACTAGCGGGAGGGCCTCAAGAGCAGTACTTC.

The chain couples TRBV5-1 to TRBJ1-5; 7 bases are a match to TRBD1. Germline V gene lookup returns CDR1 SGHRS and CDR2 YFSETQ. CDR3 length equals 15 residues. V shed 0 bases, J shed 3 bases, and the junction held 3 bases outside the gene matches. The CDR3 nucleotides are TGCGCCAGCAGCTTGGAGGGGGCCTACAATCAGCCCCAGCATTTT. It translates to CASSLEGAYNQPQHF.

The chain couples TRBV27 to TRBJ1-1; no reliable D call. Per germline, CDR1 MNHEY and CDR2 SMNVEV (reference sequence). Trimming took 5 bases from V and 10 from J, leaving 14 bases between them. The CDR3 totals 12 residues. This chain's CDR3 is CASSGRGSPAFF. In DNA form, the CDR3 reads TGTGCCAGCAGTGGCCGTGGGTCCCCAGCTTTCTTT.

The rearrangement uses TRBV6-1 and TRBJ1-4, with 7 positions matching TRBD1. The junction had 8 bases not matched to a gene; V was cut back by 5 bases and J by 8 bases. CDR3 length equals 14 residues. The V gene's germline CDR1 is MNHNS and CDR2 SASEGT. The CDR3 nucleotides read TGTGCCAGCAGTTTAGGGGGCACTGGGGAAAAACTGTTTTTT. It encodes CASSLGGTGEKLFF.

V gene TRBV7-2 combines with J gene TRBJ2-7; D is unclear. Trimming stripped 5 bases from V and 5 bases from J, with 10 bases between. Germline V gives CDR1 SGHTA, CDR2 FQGNSA. CDR3 size: 12 residues. As DNA, the CDR3 is TGTGCCAGCAGCCAGCTCCTTGACGAGCAGTACTTC. This encodes CASSQLLDEQYF. The full variable domain, in which reference TRBV7-2 and TRBJ2-7 provide the parts outside the CDR3, is GAGVSQSPSNKVTEKGKDVELRCDPISGHTALYWYRQSLGQGLEFLIYFQGNSAPDKSGLPSDRFSAERTGGSVSTLTIQRTQQEDSAVYLCASSQLLDEQYFGPGTRLTVT.

The chain joins TRBV29-1 to TRBJ1-2; maybe TRBD1 (5 bases). CDR1 is SQVTM and CDR2 is ANQGSEA in the germline V gene. V lost 7 bases, J lost 5 bases, and 17 bases lay in between. The CDR3 totals 13 residues. The CDR3 DNA reads TGCAGCGGAGGGGACTCCCGAGGGTATGGCTACACCTTC. Translating it yields CSGGDSRGYGYTF.

In this sample, this clone turned up once. The chain is built from TRBV27 and TRBJ1-5; D might be TRBD1 (6 bases). This CDR3 contains 19 residues. Trimming pared 5 bases from V and 0 bases from J, leaving 23 bases between. CDR1 is MNHEY and CDR2 is SMNVEV in the germline V gene (reference sequence). The CDR3 nucleotides read TGTGCCAGCAGTCCCCAGGGGACTGATTCCCCTTATAGCAATCAGCCCCAGCATTTT. It encodes CASSPQGTDSPYSNQPQHF.

The J gene is TRBJ1-5, the V gene TRBV2; D is unclear. CDR3 length: 13 residues. V lost 5 bases, J lost 0 bases, and 5 bases lay in between. CDR1 is SNHLY, CDR2 FYNNEI, per germline. The CDR3 nucleotides read TGTGCCAGCAGTCGAAATAGCAATCAGCCCCAGCATTTT. Translated: CASSRNSNQPQHF.

As for this clone: Other DNA sequences in the same sample also yield this CDR3. The V gene is TRBV18, the J gene TRBJ2-3; 8 bases align to TRBD1. Germline V CDR1 and CDR2: KGHSH, LQKENI. The CDR3 contains 15 residues. J was trimmed by 1 base and V by 2 bases; bases with no gene match: 2. CDR3 region: CASSPTGGGTDTQYF. For the CDR3, the DNA is TGTGCCAGCTCACCAACAGGGGGAGGCACAGATACGCAGTATTTT.

The chain joins TRBV7-8 to TRBJ2-3, with D uncertain. CDR3 length equals 13 residues. The germline V gene has CDR1 SGHVS and CDR2 FQNEAQ. Trimming removed 6 bases at V and 6 bases at J, with 13 bases between. CDR3 bases: TGTGCCAGCAGTTCTAGGATTAGGGATACGCAGTATTTT. Amino acid sequence: CASSSRIRDTQYF.

As concerns this clone: One end of the junction is discordant with germline, which a read error may explain. Other nucleotide sequences in the sample specify the same CDR3. V usage is TRBV28 and J usage is TRBJ1-5, with TRBD1 matching over 8 bases. The CDR3 contains 17 residues. Per germline, CDR1 MDHEN and CDR2 SYDVKM. The CDR3 sequence: CASIPLLPAGGNQPQHF. The CDR3 DNA follows: TGTGCCAGCATCCCCCTCCTTCCGGCAGGGGGCAACCAGCCCCAGCATTTT. Full variable domain (missing parts from reference TRBV28 and TRBJ1-5): DVKVTQSSRYLVKRTGEKVFLECVQDMDHENMFWYRQDPGLGLRLIYFSYDVKMKEKGDIPEGYSVSREKKERFSLILESASTNQTSMYLCASIPLLPAGGNQPQHFGDGTRLSIL.

The V call is TRBV6-5, the J call TRBJ2-7; D is ambiguous. Trimming left V 4 bases short and J 0 bases short, with 4 bases between. CDR3 length equals 12 residues. CDR1 and CDR2 from the germline V gene are MNHEY and SVGAGI. CDR3 sequence: CASSSHSYEQYF. The CDR3 bases are TGTGCCAGCAGTTCCCACTCCTACGAGCAGTACTTC.

The chain has TRBV9 and TRBJ2-3; D unclear. Germline V CDR1 and CDR2: SGDLS, YYNGEE. There are 15 residues in the CDR3. The V gene lost 4 bases and the J gene lost 0 bases, with 12 bases spanning the gap. CDR3 nucleotides: TGTGCCAGCAGCTCCCCGATTGGGAGCACAGATACGCAGTATTTT. Residues: CASSSPIGSTDTQYF.

This chain joins TRBV7-2 and TRBJ2-2, with TRBD2 identical over 14 bases. With V trimmed by 5 bases and J by 0 bases, 8 bases remained unmatched. The germline V gene has CDR1 SGHTA and CDR2 FQGNSA. The CDR3 spans 19 residues. CDR3 loop: CASSGRLAGGPANTGELFF. The CDR3 coding sequence is TGTGCCAGCAGCGGACGACTAGCGGGAGGGCCCGCGAACACCGGGGAGCTGTTTTTT.

V is TRBV7-3 and J is TRBJ2-6; a weak D match, TRBD2 (5 bases). V dropped 5 bases and J dropped 1 base, with 12 bases sitting between them. This CDR3 region has 16 residues. Looked up from germline, CDR1 is SGHTA and CDR2 is FQGTGA. For the CDR3, the DNA is TGTGCCAGCAGCCCCCTCGGGGTTTCTGGGGCCAACGTCCTGACTTTC. Translating gives CASSPLGVSGANVLTF.